These T cell receptor beta chains were read from a single sample in a study of blood T cell repertoires in COVID-19. Sequencing was performed with immunoSEQ multiplex PCR; in TCRdb, only in-frame clones are kept and a portion is missing. The table has roughly 150,000 clones, around 80% seen once. Sequencing input: peripheral blood. The source of these receptors is a man aged 60 to 69 with acute or convalescent COVID-19. Each CDR3 is given with its conserved first and last residue. Each record gives: CDR3 protein, CDR3 DNA, clone size, D gene, V gene, J gene. The D gene is left open where the match is weak. The size field is filled for only some rows; it gives once, few, many or a size class.

CDR3aa: CASSRQGYDIQYF; CDR3nt: TGTGCCAGTAGTAGACAGGGGTACGACATTCAGTACTTC; abundance: -; d_gene: TRBD1; v_gene: TRBV19; j_gene: TRBJ2-4
CDR3aa: CASSLLSGTENYGYTF; CDR3nt: TGTGCCAGCAGTCTCCTTTCCGGGACAGAAAACTATGGCTACACCTTC; abundance: -; d_gene: TRBD1; v_gene: TRBV5-4; j_gene: TRBJ1-2
CDR3aa: CASSSTRLAGGPYNEQFF; CDR3nt: TGTGCCAGCAGCTCCACCAGACTAGCGGGGGGCCCCTACAATGAGCAGTTCTTC; abundance: -; d_gene: TRBD2; v_gene: TRBV7-9; j_gene: TRBJ2-1
CDR3aa: CASSLGRGNEQFF; CDR3nt: TGCGCCAGCAGCTTGGGACGGGGCAATGAGCAGTTCTTC; abundance: -; d_gene: -; v_gene: TRBV5-1; j_gene: TRBJ2-1
CDR3aa: CASSLTGSNQPQHF; CDR3nt: TGCGCCAGCAGTCTGACAGGGAGCAATCAGCCCCAGCATTTT; abundance: few; d_gene: TRBD1; v_gene: TRBV10-2; j_gene: TRBJ1-5
CDR3aa: CASSRTGEETQYF; CDR3nt: TGCGCCAGCAGCCGGACAGGGGAAGAGACCCAGTACTTC; abundance: -; d_gene: TRBD1; v_gene: TRBV5-1; j_gene: TRBJ2-5
CDR3aa: CASSGVTNEKLFF; CDR3nt: TGTGCCAGCTCAGGCGTGACTAATGAAAAACTGTTTTTT; abundance: -; d_gene: -; v_gene: TRBV6-5; j_gene: TRBJ1-4
CDR3aa: CASSTQRGVNTGELFF; CDR3nt: TGTGCCAGCAGCACCCAGCGGGGGGTTAACACCGGGGAGCTGTTTTTT; abundance: -; d_gene: -; v_gene: TRBV21-1; j_gene: TRBJ2-2
CDR3aa: CASRQQGWETQYF; CDR3nt: TGTGCCAGCAGACAACAGGGGTGGGAGACCCAGTACTTC; abundance: -; d_gene: TRBD1; v_gene: TRBV12-3/TRBV12-4; j_gene: TRBJ2-5
CDR3aa: CASSTNGQGAGYTF; CDR3nt: TGTGCCAGCAGCACAAACGGACAGGGCGCTGGCTACACCTTC; abundance: -; d_gene: TRBD1; v_gene: TRBV7-3; j_gene: TRBJ1-2
CDR3aa: CASSPPTSAFPDTQYF; CDR3nt: TGTGCCAGCTCACCACCGACTAGCGCCTTCCCCGATACGCAGTATTTT; abundance: -; d_gene: TRBD2; v_gene: TRBV18; j_gene: TRBJ2-3
CDR3aa: CASSLGRGIEEAFF; CDR3nt: TGTGCCAGCAGCCTCGGGAGAGGGATCGAGGAAGCTTTCTTT; abundance: -; d_gene: -; v_gene: TRBV7-3; j_gene: TRBJ1-1
CDR3aa: CASSPGQTYNSPLHF; CDR3nt: TGTGCCAGCAGCCCAGGACAGACCTATAATTCACCCCTCCACTTT; abundance: -; d_gene: -; v_gene: TRBV5-4; j_gene: TRBJ1-6
CDR3aa: CASSFEFLNRDGTEAFF; CDR3nt: TGTGCCAGCAGCTTCGAGTTCCTCAACAGGGATGGCACTGAAGCTTTCTTT; abundance: -; d_gene: -; v_gene: TRBV7-8; j_gene: TRBJ1-1
CDR3aa: CASSLSRGGIETQYF; CDR3nt: TGTGCCAGCAGTTTATCGCGGGGGGGCATAGAGACCCAGTACTTC; abundance: -; d_gene: TRBD2; v_gene: TRBV27; j_gene: TRBJ2-5
CDR3aa: CASSVGLANYGYTF; CDR3nt: TGTGCCAGCAGTGTAGGACTGGCTAACTATGGCTACACCTTC; abundance: -; d_gene: -; v_gene: TRBV2; j_gene: TRBJ1-2
CDR3aa: CASSLGGGEGYGYTF; CDR3nt: TGTGCCAGCAGCTTGGGCGGAGGGGAGGGCTATGGCTACACCTTC; abundance: -; d_gene: -; v_gene: TRBV5-6; j_gene: TRBJ1-2
CDR3aa: CASSIAGVDEQYF; CDR3nt: TGTGCCAGCAGCATCGCGGGGGTCGACGAGCAGTACTTC; abundance: once; d_gene: TRBD2; v_gene: TRBV5-4; j_gene: TRBJ2-7
CDR3aa: CASSFQGADTEAFF; CDR3nt: TGTGCCAGCAGCTTTCAGGGGGCGGACACTGAAGCTTTCTTT; abundance: once; d_gene: TRBD1; v_gene: TRBV5-4; j_gene: TRBJ1-1
CDR3aa: CASSEFGSLLRATGVKQPQHF; CDR3nt: TGTGCCAGCAGTGAGTTTGGGTCTCTCCTTAGGGCGACAGGGGTTAAACAGCCCCAGCATTTT; abundance: -; d_gene: TRBD1; v_gene: TRBV2; j_gene: TRBJ1-5
CDR3aa: CASSQGWRNTQYF; CDR3nt: TGTGCCAGCAGCCAAGGTTGGCGGAATACGCAGTATTTT; abundance: once; d_gene: -; v_gene: TRBV14; j_gene: TRBJ2-3
CDR3aa: CASSFGTGGRTEAFF; CDR3nt: TGTGCCAGCAGCTTTGGGACAGGGGGTCGTACTGAAGCTTTCTTT; abundance: few; d_gene: TRBD1; v_gene: TRBV5-4; j_gene: TRBJ1-1
CDR3aa: CSVVGQTLPTQYF; CDR3nt: TGCAGCGTTGTTGGGCAAACCCTCCCTACGCAGTATTTT; abundance: few; d_gene: -; v_gene: TRBV29-1; j_gene: TRBJ2-3
CDR3aa: CASSPSGGAGDTQYF; CDR3nt: TGTGCCAGCAGCCCGAGCGGGGGGGCAGGAGATACGCAGTATTTT; abundance: -; d_gene: TRBD2; v_gene: TRBV7-6; j_gene: TRBJ2-3
CDR3aa: CASSYGGKGNQPQHF; CDR3nt: TGTGCCAGCAGTTATGGAGGAAAGGGCAATCAGCCCCAGCATTTT; abundance: -; d_gene: -; v_gene: TRBV6-2/TRBV6-3; j_gene: TRBJ1-5
CDR3aa: CASSSPSAKNIQYF; CDR3nt: TGTGCCAGCAGCTCCCCTTCAGCCAAAAACATTCAGTACTTC; abundance: once; d_gene: -; v_gene: TRBV13; j_gene: TRBJ2-4
CDR3aa: CATILDMNTEAFF; CDR3nt: TGTGCCACCATTCTGGACATGAACACTGAAGCTTTCTTT; abundance: -; d_gene: -; v_gene: TRBV10-3; j_gene: TRBJ1-1
CDR3aa: CSVKAGGPGTEAFF; CDR3nt: TGCAGCGTTAAGGCAGGGGGACCCGGCACTGAAGCTTTCTTT; abundance: -; d_gene: TRBD1; v_gene: TRBV29-1; j_gene: TRBJ1-1
CDR3aa: CASSFSGGPTDTQYF; CDR3nt: TGTGCCAGCAGCTTTAGCGGGGGGCCCACAGATACGCAGTATTTT; abundance: -; d_gene: TRBD2; v_gene: TRBV5-5; j_gene: TRBJ2-3
CDR3aa: CASRYGTGFTGELFF; CDR3nt: TGTGCCAGCAGATACGGGACAGGTTTCACCGGGGAGCTGTTTTTT; abundance: -; d_gene: TRBD1; v_gene: TRBV27; j_gene: TRBJ2-2
CDR3aa: CSVEIQGGNGYTF; CDR3nt: TGCAGCGTTGAAATACAGGGGGGAAATGGCTACACCTTC; abundance: -; d_gene: TRBD1; v_gene: TRBV29-1; j_gene: TRBJ1-2
CDR3aa: CASSLGTAVTNNEQFF; CDR3nt: TGTGCCAGCTCGCTTGGGACAGCAGTTACTAACAATGAGCAGTTCTTC; abundance: -; d_gene: TRBD1; v_gene: TRBV18; j_gene: TRBJ2-1
CDR3aa: CASSETRTGSTEAFF; CDR3nt: TGTGCCAGCAGTGAAACCCGGACAGGGAGCACTGAAGCTTTCTTT; abundance: -; d_gene: TRBD1; v_gene: TRBV25-1; j_gene: TRBJ1-1
CDR3aa: CASSPGQNYNEQFF; CDR3nt: TGCGCCAGCAGCCCGGGACAGAACTACAATGAGCAGTTCTTC; abundance: -; d_gene: TRBD1; v_gene: TRBV5-1; j_gene: TRBJ2-1
CDR3aa: CASSDPGQGNTEAFF; CDR3nt: TGTGCCAGCAGTGACCCGGGACAGGGGAATACTGAAGCTTTCTTT; abundance: -; d_gene: TRBD1; v_gene: TRBV6-1; j_gene: TRBJ1-1
CDR3aa: CASSESGGSTFF; CDR3nt: TGCGCCAGCAGTGAGTCGGGGGGTTCGACTTTCTTT; abundance: -; d_gene: -; v_gene: TRBV10-1; j_gene: TRBJ1-1
CDR3aa: CAWVDYSEAFF; CDR3nt: TGTGCCTGGGTCGACTATTCCGAAGCTTTCTTT; abundance: many; d_gene: -; v_gene: TRBV30; j_gene: TRBJ1-1
CDR3aa: CASSLNRINTEAFF; CDR3nt: TGTGCCAGCAGTTTAAACAGGATTAACACTGAAGCTTTCTTT; abundance: -; d_gene: -; v_gene: TRBV28; j_gene: TRBJ1-1
CDR3aa: CASSHGREQYF; CDR3nt: TGTGCCAGCAGCCACGGTAGAGAGCAGTACTTC; abundance: few; d_gene: -; v_gene: TRBV5-6; j_gene: TRBJ2-7
CDR3aa: CASSSGLAGSSYEQYF; CDR3nt: TGTGCCAGCAGCTCAGGACTAGCGGGGAGCTCCTACGAGCAGTACTTC; abundance: few; d_gene: TRBD2; v_gene: TRBV7-3; j_gene: TRBJ2-7
CDR3aa: CASTQPGISGEQYF; CDR3nt: TGTGCCAGCACCCAGCCGGGAATCAGCGGCGAGCAGTACTTC; abundance: -; d_gene: -; v_gene: TRBV6-5; j_gene: TRBJ2-7